This passage covers 9 T cell receptor beta chains from one sample sequenced in a study of CD8+ T cells in alopecia areata. Treatment defined: oral pan-JAK inhibitor, 5-10 mg twice daily. RNA extraction and reverse transcription yielded cDNA as sequencing template. Method: immunoSEQ multiplex PCR; TCRdb's copy keeps in-frame clones and lacks some. The sample has 90,000 to 120,000 clones, less than 90% seen once. Sequences were derived from CD8+ T cells sorted from blood, sampled at week 24, from a patient treated with tofacitinib. Receptors originate from a human donor with alopecia areata.

The V call is TRBV6-5, the J call TRBJ1-2; a possible D gene is TRBD1 (6 bases). The CDR3 runs 14 residues. Germline loops: CDR1 MNHEY, CDR2 SVGAGI. The V end lost 6 bases, the J end lost 4 bases, and 15 bases lay between the germline ends. CDR3 sequence: CASSIQGGGYGYTF. CDR3 DNA sequence: TGTGCCAGCAGCATACAGGGTGGGGGCTATGGCTACACCTTC.

The rearrangement uses TRBV12-5 and TRBJ1-5; 7 bases are a match to TRBD1. With 0 bases clipped from V and 4 bases from J, the junction kept 9 bases outside the gene matches. The CDR3 spans 17 residues. Germline V gene lookup returns CDR1 LGHNT and CDR2 FRNRAP. DNA of the CDR3: TGTGCTAGTGGTTTGGTTGGACAGGCTAAGGGTAATCAGCCCCAGCATTTT. Its translation: CASGLVGQAKGNQPQHF.

The V and J genes are TRBV10-3 and TRBJ1-2; 7 bases match TRBD1. Germline assignment: CDR1 ENHRY and CDR2 SYGVKD. CDR3 length: 17 residues. J gave up 1 base and V 2 bases, and 10 bases lay outside the gene matches. The CDR3 DNA reads TGTGCCATCAGTGAGGCCAGGGGGGCTCCCTTTAACTATGGCTACACCTTC. Its translation: CAISEARGAPFNYGYTF.

V and J are TRBV6-1 and TRBJ2-5, with D possibly matching TRBD1 (6 bases). Germline values: CDR1 MNHNS, CDR2 SASEGT. Trimming shortened V by 2 bases and J by 4 bases, and 14 bases separated the two germline ends. The CDR3 length is 15 residues. The CDR3 DNA reads as TGTGCCAGCAGTGAATCCCAGGGGATCGGAGAGACCCAGTACTTC. It encodes CASSESQGIGETQYF.

The genes are TRBV5-4 and TRBJ2-3; TRBD2 aligns across 11 bases. Germline lookup yields CDR1 SGHNT and CDR2 YYREEE (reference sequence). The CDR3 totals 16 residues. V lost 2 bases and J lost 2; bases outside the gene matches: 4. The CDR3, as DNA: TGTGCCAGCAGCTTCGGTAGCGGGGGGGCCACAGATACGCAGTATTTT. It specifies CASSFGSGGATDTQYF.

The chain joins TRBV29-1 to TRBJ2-7, with 12 bases aligning to TRBD2. Looked up from germline, CDR1 is SQVTM and CDR2 is ANQGSEA. Germline trimming cut 7 bases from V and 0 bases from J; bases unmatched to any gene: 4. The CDR3 is 14 residues long. Here the CDR3 DNA reads TGCAGCGCTAGCGGGGGGGTGGGCTCCTACGAGCAGTACTTC. Its translation: CSASGGVGSYEQYF.

This rearrangement joins TRBV14 to TRBJ2-2, with 9 bases lining up with TRBD1. The germline V gene has CDR1 SGHDN and CDR2 FVKESK. The CDR3 runs to 14 residues. J was trimmed by 4 bases and V by 4 bases; bases with no gene match: 1. The CDR3 sequence: CASSRDRATGELFF. In nucleotides, the CDR3 is TGTGCCAGCAGCCGGGACAGGGCCACCGGGGAGCTGTTTTTT. Filled out from reference TRBV14 and TRBJ2-2, the complete variable domain reads EAGVTQFPSHSVIEKGQTVTLRCDPISGHDNLYWYRRVMGKEIKFLLHFVKESKQDESGMPNNRFLAERTGGTYSTLKVQPAELEDSGVYFCASSRDRATGELFFGEGSRLTVL.

The CDR3 DNA follows: TGTGCCAGCAGCCAACCGGGACTAGCGCTGTTGGAGCAGTACTTC. It yields the protein CASSQPGLALLEQYF. The chain combines TRBV4-2 with TRBJ2-7; TRBD2 agrees at 10 bases. After removal of 2 bases from V and 7 bases from J, the junction contained 8 bases not matched to a gene. Germline CDR1 LGHNA, CDR2 YNFKEQ. This CDR3 comprises 15 residues.

The chain uses TRBV4-3 and TRBJ2-1, with 8 bases identical to TRBD2. CDR1 is LGHNA and CDR2 is YSLEER in the germline V gene. There are 15 residues in the CDR3. V shed 6 bases and J 3 bases; nucleotides not matched to a gene: 7. CDR3 sequence reads: CASSPSGGHYNEQFF. The CDR3 DNA is TGCGCCAGCAGTCCAAGCGGGGGCCACTACAATGAGCAGTTCTTC.